The rows below give T cell receptor beta chains drawn from one sample of a study of shared clonotypes between healthy human individuals. Assay: immunoSEQ multiplex PCR; the TCRdb copy retains only in-frame clones and omits some. The sample holds 2 million to 2.5 million clones, about 90% seen once. Sequences were obtained from naive CD4+ T cells from PBMCs. These receptors all come from a man in his late teens or twenties in good health. Some clones in this sample may be carry-over from other donors' samples. The CDR3 runs from the conserved cysteine through the conserved F or W. The order of the fields is clone size, J gene, V gene, D gene, CDR3 protein, CDR3 DNA. A D gene is named only where the DNA matches it firmly. A clone size is listed for some rows: how often the clone was seen (once, few, many), or a class if it is expanded.

NA	TRBJ2-1	TRBV2	TRBD2	CASSGLAGVSYNEQFF	TGTGCCAGCAGCGGACTAGCGGGAGTTTCCTACAATGAGCAGTTCTTC
NA	TRBJ2-4	TRBV25-1	NA	CASSDHGLAKNIQYF	TGTGCCAGCAGTGACCATGGTCTAGCCAAAAACATTCAGTACTTC
NA	TRBJ1-3	TRBV4-1	NA	CASSQRPPEDSGNTIYF	TGCGCCAGCAGCCAACGCCCCCCGGAGGACTCTGGAAACACCATATATTTT
NA	TRBJ1-6	TRBV6-4	NA	CASRNNSPLHF	TGTGCCAGCAGGAATAATTCACCCCTCCACTTT
NA	TRBJ2-2	TRBV7-3	TRBD2	CASSLRGEGTGELFF	TGTGCCAGCAGCTTACGAGGGGAGGGTACCGGGGAGCTGTTTTTT
once	TRBJ2-7	TRBV25-1	TRBD2	CASNLAGGHEQYF	TGTGCCAGCAACCTAGCGGGAGGCCACGAGCAGTACTTC
NA	TRBJ2-2	TRBV6-5	TRBD2	CASSYSSGSGTGELFF	TGTGCCAGCAGTTACTCTAGCGGGAGTGGGACCGGGGAGCTGTTTTTT
NA	TRBJ2-5	TRBV5-6	NA	CASSLTDQKTQYF	TGTGCCAGCAGCTTGACAGACCAGAAGACCCAGTACTTC
NA	TRBJ2-3	TRBV27	TRBD2	CASSPMSGRHYISTDTQYF	TGTGCCAGCAGTCCCATGAGCGGGAGGCATTACATTAGCACAGATACGCAGTATTTT
NA	TRBJ2-2	TRBV28	NA	CASRREAGELFF	TGTGCCAGCAGACGAGAAGCCGGGGAGCTGTTTTTT
NA	TRBJ2-5	TRBV6-6	TRBD2	CASSYSRLAGGETQYF	TGTGCCAGCAGTTACTCGAGGCTAGCGGGAGGGGAGACCCAGTACTTC
NA	TRBJ2-1	TRBV15	TRBD2	CATSRGPGRRGDNEQFF	TGTGCCACCAGCAGAGGTCCCGGCCGCCGGGGGGACAATGAGCAGTTCTTC
NA	TRBJ2-7	TRBV9	NA	CASSVAAGVGYEQYF	TGTGCCAGCAGCGTAGCGGCAGGGGTTGGCTACGAGCAGTACTTC
once	TRBJ1-5	TRBV6-1	NA	CASSELGGTNQPQHF	TGTGCCAGCAGTGAATTGGGTGGTACTAATCAGCCCCAGCATTTT
NA	TRBJ2-7	TRBV2	TRBD2	CASSDLAWTSSYEQYF	TGTGCCAGCAGTGATTTGGCGTGGACTAGCTCCTACGAGCAGTACTTC
NA	TRBJ1-4	TRBV7-8	TRBD1	CASSPGQARDEKLFF	TGTGCCAGCAGCCCAGGACAGGCCCGCGATGAAAAACTGTTTTTT
NA	TRBJ1-1	TRBV6-5	NA	CAVAPGAYTEAFF	TGTGCCGTAGCGCCCGGGGCGTACACTGAAGCTTTCTTT
NA	TRBJ2-7	TRBV5-4	NA	CASSRALGSNEQYF	TGTGCCAGCAGCCGAGCCCTTGGATCAAACGAGCAGTACTTC
NA	TRBJ2-1	TRBV6-1	NA	CASSEAQGRSYNEQFF	TGTGCCAGCAGTGAAGCGCAAGGTCGCTCCTACAATGAGCAGTTCTTC
NA	TRBJ1-2	TRBV14	NA	CASSQGRLAGYTF	TGTGCCAGCAGCCAAGGGAGGCTCGCGGGCTACACCTTC
once	TRBJ1-5	TRBV29-1	NA	CSAGDGEYSNQPQHF	TGCAGCGCCGGGGACGGAGAGTATAGCAATCAGCCCCAGCATTTT
NA	TRBJ1-2	TRBV2	TRBD1	CASRDRSYGYTF	TGTGCCAGCAGGGACAGGAGTTATGGCTACACCTTC
NA	TRBJ1-6	TRBV4-2	NA	CASSQEGINSPLHF	TGTGCCAGCAGCCAAGAGGGGATTAATTCACCCCTCCACTTT
once	TRBJ2-3	TRBV27	NA	CASSSFRRQGRADTQYF	TGTGCCAGCAGTTCTTTCAGGCGACAGGGGAGGGCAGATACGCAGTATTTT
NA	TRBJ2-7	TRBV7-2	TRBD2	CASSLGLAGGEQYF	TGTGCCAGCAGCCTAGGACTAGCGGGAGGCGAGCAGTACTTC
NA	TRBJ2-2	TRBV6-5	NA	CASRYPGNGELFF	TGTGCCAGCAGATACCCAGGGAACGGGGAGCTGTTTTTT
NA	TRBJ2-7	TRBV7-3	NA	CASSPSSAEGYEQYF	TGTGCCAGCAGCCCCTCCTCGGCGGAGGGTTACGAGCAGTACTTC
NA	TRBJ1-2	TRBV30	NA	CAWSVGPGAASYGYTF	TGTGCCTGGAGTGTAGGTCCTGGGGCAGCGAGCTATGGCTACACCTTC
NA	TRBJ1-6	TRBV25-1	NA	CASSSGLSGSPLHF	TGTGCCAGCAGCTCCGGGCTGAGCGGGTCACCCCTCCACTTT
once	TRBJ2-2	TRBV29-1	NA	CSVEVQGGGELFF	TGCAGCGTTGAAGTGCAGGGGGGCGGGGAGCTGTTTTTT
NA	TRBJ2-1	TRBV5-1	TRBD2	CASSSLQGGTSGDEQFF	TGCGCCAGCAGCTCCCTCCAGGGCGGGACTAGCGGGGATGAGCAGTTCTTC
NA	TRBJ1-1	TRBV28	NA	CASSSQYRDGTNTEAFF	TGTGCCAGCAGTTCTCAATATAGGGACGGGACGAACACTGAAGCTTTCTTT
NA	TRBJ1-1	TRBV28	TRBD1	CATKVGGQGTEAFF	TGTGCCACCAAAGTAGGAGGACAGGGCACTGAAGCTTTCTTT
NA	TRBJ2-3	TRBV11-2	NA	CASSPQAVTDTQYF	TGTGCCAGCAGCCCACAAGCGGTCACAGATACGCAGTATTTT
NA	TRBJ1-1	TRBV9	NA	CASSVAPGATEAFF	TGTGCCAGCAGCGTAGCTCCGGGGGCCACTGAAGCTTTCTTT
NA	TRBJ1-5	TRBV19	NA	CASSIGQRTNQPQHF	TGTGCCAGTAGTATCGGGCAGCGAACCAATCAGCCCCAGCATTTT
NA	TRBJ2-5	TRBV7-7	NA	CASSLSREQETQYF	TGTGCCAGCAGCCTAAGTAGGGAACAAGAGACCCAGTACTTC
NA	TRBJ2-5	TRBV11-2	TRBD2	CASSSILAGGKETQYF	TGTGCCAGCAGCAGCATACTAGCGGGAGGAAAAGAGACCCAGTACTTC
NA	TRBJ2-2	TRBV5-1	NA	CASSPDTNTGELFF	TGCGCCAGCAGTCCCGACACGAACACCGGGGAGCTGTTTTTT
NA	TRBJ2-1	TRBV7-8	NA	CASSLRESSYNEQFF	TGTGCCAGCAGCTTAAGGGAGTCCTCCTACAATGAGCAGTTCTTC
NA	TRBJ2-7	TRBV4-3	NA	CASSHGGPAGEQYF	TGCGCCAGCAGTCACGGCGGGCCGGCGGGCGAGCAGTACTTC
NA	TRBJ1-1	TRBV6-1	NA	CASSEWGRLIPTEAFF	TGTGCCAGCAGTGAATGGGGGCGCCTGATTCCCACTGAAGCTTTCTTT